Below are 8 T cell receptor beta chains sequenced from a single sample in a study of blood T cell repertoires in COVID-19. The protocol was immunoSEQ multiplex PCR, while the TCRdb copy is restricted to in-frame clones and leaves out a portion. The sample contains a few hundred thousand clones, more than 80% of which appear only once. Sequenced sample: PBMCs or T cells enriched from blood (not recorded which). The receptors come from a man in his forties or fifties who had recovered from COVID-19.

The V and J genes are TRBV4-1 and TRBJ1-6, with a possible D match to TRBD1 (5 bases). The CDR3 has 13 amino acids. V shed 2 bases and J shed 10 bases, with 9 bases lying between them. The germline V gene encodes CDR1 MGHRA and CDR2 YSYEKL. The CDR3 reads CASSQRRESPLHF. CDR3 bases: TGCGCCAGCAGCCAACGCAGGGAATCACCCCTCCACTTT.

This sequence joins TRBV27 and TRBJ2-7; D is perhaps TRBD1 (6 bases). Germline values: CDR1 MNHEY, CDR2 SMNVEV (reference sequence). V lost 4 bases and J lost 6, with 25 bases in between. This CDR3 has 17 residues. The CDR3 loop is CASSSIPIRGKVGEQYF. DNA for the CDR3: TGTGCCAGCAGTTCCATCCCGATCAGGGGCAAGGTAGGCGAGCAGTACTTC.

The chain carries TRBV30 and TRBJ1-3; D may be TRBD1 (5 bases). The CDR3 extends over 14 amino acids. Germline V CDR1 and CDR2: GTSNPN, SVGIG (reference sequence). The V gene lost 0 bases and the J gene lost 4 bases, with 10 bases spanning the gap. This CDR3 reads CAWSVNRPGNTIYF. CDR3 DNA: TGTGCCTGGAGTGTAAACAGGCCGGGAAACACCATATATTTT.

This chain joins TRBV27 and TRBJ1-1; maybe TRBD1 (6 bases). The CDR3 is 14 amino acids. The ends were cut back, 6 bases at V and 4 bases at J, with 15 bases in the middle. The V gene's germline CDR1 is MNHEY and CDR2 SMNVEV (reference sequence). CDR3 nucleotide sequence: TGTGCCAGCAGCCGAACCACAGGGACCACTGAAGCTTTCTTT. Encoded protein: CASSRTTGTTEAFF.

The chain combines TRBV5-1 with TRBJ1-1; 11 nucleotides agree with TRBD1. Per the germline V gene, CDR1 is SGHRS and CDR2 is YFSETQ. The CDR3 consists of 18 residues. V was clipped by 2 bases and J by 3 bases; unmatched bases: 12. The CDR3 DNA reads TGCGCCAGCAGCTTCACCGGGACAGGGGGTGTGTATGACACTGAAGCTTTCTTT. This translates into CASSFTGTGGVYDTEAFF.

In this sample, this clone turned up a few times. The rearrangement links TRBV12-5 to TRBJ2-1; 7 nucleotides align to TRBD1. The V and J ends lost 1 base and 8 bases, in that order; junction bases with no gene match: 5. Germline values: CDR1 LGHNT, CDR2 FRNRAP. This CDR3 contains 14 residues. This CDR3 reads CASGLGQGIDEQFF. The CDR3 bases are TGTGCTAGTGGTTTGGGACAGGGTATTGATGAGCAGTTCTTC.

The V call is TRBV12-3 or TRBV12-4, the J call TRBJ1-5; D unclear. Trimming cost V 3 bases and J 5 bases, with 8 bases left between them. The CDR3 sequence is 13 residues long. DNA for the CDR3: TGTGCCAGCAGTTTTCGTCCTGATCAGCCCCAGCATTTT. Translation: CASSFRPDQPQHF.

This chain uses TRBV7-9 with TRBJ2-2; TRBD1 aligns across 7 bases. There are 14 residues in the CDR3. V shed 5 bases and J 5 bases; nucleotides not matched to a gene: 5. Germline CDR1 reads SEHNR; CDR2 reads FQNEAQ (reference sequence). CDR3 coding DNA: TGTGCCAGCAGCGCCCGACAGGGAACCGGGGAGCTGTTTTTT. Translation: CASSARQGTGELFF.